These T cell receptor beta chains were read from a single sample in a study of OX40 agonist ivuxolimab in advanced cancers. The protocol was immunoSEQ multiplex PCR, while the TCRdb copy is restricted to in-frame clones and leaves out a portion. Seen here are 60,000 to 85,000 clones, 87% observed once, and the top ten hold around 0.56%. The specimen comprised CD4+ or CD8+ T cells sorted from blood, sampled in a trial of the OX40 agonist ivuxolimab. Receptors originate from an adult with an advanced solid tumor such as melanoma, head and neck, liver or kidney cancer. The CDR3 runs from the conserved cysteine through the conserved F or W. A D gene is named only where the DNA matches it firmly. Clone size is not always given. Where it is, it says once, few, many or a class for expanded clones.

d_gene: NA
j_gene: TRBJ2-7
v_gene: TRBV4-1
abundance: NA
CDR3nt: TGCGCCAGCAGCCGATACAGGGAATACGAGCAGTACTTC
CDR3aa: CASSRYREYEQYF

d_gene: NA
j_gene: TRBJ2-3
v_gene: TRBV19
abundance: NA
CDR3nt: TGTGCCAGTAACCACGGGGCCCTCCGCACAGATACGCAGTATTTT
CDR3aa: CASNHGALRTDTQYF

d_gene: NA
j_gene: TRBJ1-1
v_gene: TRBV14
abundance: few
CDR3nt: TGTGCCAGCAACAAAGTCGGGGTTGTGAACACTGAAGCTTTCTTT
CDR3aa: CASNKVGVVNTEAFF

d_gene: TRBD2
j_gene: TRBJ2-1
v_gene: TRBV5-1
abundance: NA
CDR3nt: TGCGCCAGCAGGGGGACTAGCCAGTCCTTGGATGAGCAGTTCTTC
CDR3aa: CASRGTSQSLDEQFF

d_gene: NA
j_gene: TRBJ1-2
v_gene: TRBV30
abundance: many
CDR3nt: TGTGCCTGGAAGCAGGGGCCCTCTAACTATGGCTACACCTTC
CDR3aa: CAWKQGPSNYGYTF

d_gene: NA
j_gene: TRBJ1-2
v_gene: TRBV6-6
abundance: NA
CDR3nt: TGTGCCAGCAGTTATTCATTAAATCTCGGTTATGGCTACACCTTC
CDR3aa: CASSYSLNLGYGYTF

d_gene: NA
j_gene: TRBJ1-3
v_gene: TRBV5-1
abundance: NA
CDR3nt: TGCGCCAGCAGCCGTTTGGGGGCCAGCTCTGGAAACACCATATATTTT
CDR3aa: CASSRLGASSGNTIYF

d_gene: NA
j_gene: TRBJ2-3
v_gene: TRBV5-4
abundance: once
CDR3nt: TGTGCCAGCAGCCCCCCCTTCGAGGATACGCAGTATTTT
CDR3aa: CASSPPFEDTQYF

d_gene: NA
j_gene: TRBJ1-6
v_gene: TRBV4-3
abundance: NA
CDR3nt: TGCGCCAGCAGCCAAGATTCGGGAAGTTCACCCCTCCACTTT
CDR3aa: CASSQDSGSSPLHF

d_gene: NA
j_gene: TRBJ1-2
v_gene: TRBV5-1
abundance: NA
CDR3nt: TGCGCCAGCAGCTCTGGACAGAGGGATAACTATGGCTACACCTTC
CDR3aa: CASSSGQRDNYGYTF

d_gene: NA
j_gene: TRBJ1-3
v_gene: TRBV7-7
abundance: NA
CDR3nt: TGTGCTAGCAGCTTAGCGTCCGGGGCTGGAAACACCATATATTTT
CDR3aa: CASSLASGAGNTIYF

d_gene: NA
j_gene: TRBJ1-2
v_gene: TRBV19
abundance: NA
CDR3nt: TGTGCCAGTAGTGAGAGGTATCCTAACTATGGCTACACCTTC
CDR3aa: CASSERYPNYGYTF

d_gene: TRBD1
j_gene: TRBJ1-2
v_gene: TRBV2
abundance: few
CDR3nt: TGTGCCAGCAAACCGGGACAGGGACCTCTCTATGGCTACACCTTC
CDR3aa: CASKPGQGPLYGYTF

d_gene: NA
j_gene: TRBJ1-5
v_gene: TRBV7-2
abundance: NA
CDR3nt: TGTGCCAGCAGCCGACCAGGGGTTCAGCCCCAGCATTTT
CDR3aa: CASSRPGVQPQHF

d_gene: TRBD1
j_gene: TRBJ1-5
v_gene: TRBV2
abundance: once
CDR3nt: TGTGCCAGCAGGGGGACAGGGGTGTATCAGCCCCAGCATTTT
CDR3aa: CASRGTGVYQPQHF

d_gene: NA
j_gene: TRBJ1-4
v_gene: TRBV4-1
abundance: NA
CDR3nt: TGCGCCAGCAGCTGGGCCCCCAGGGAGGAGGTTGATGAAAAACTGTTTTTT
CDR3aa: CASSWAPREEVDEKLFF

d_gene: TRBD1
j_gene: TRBJ1-5
v_gene: TRBV10-1
abundance: NA
CDR3nt: TGCGCCACCTTCCCCAGGGGGGGCCCCGCCGTTGACAATCAGCCCCAGCATTTT
CDR3aa: CATFPRGGPAVDNQPQHF

d_gene: TRBD2
j_gene: TRBJ2-5
v_gene: TRBV4-1
abundance: NA
CDR3nt: TGCGCCAGCAGCCAAGTCGGGAGGACCAGGACTAGGCATGAGACCCAGTACTTC
CDR3aa: CASSQVGRTRTRHETQYF

d_gene: TRBD2
j_gene: TRBJ2-7
v_gene: TRBV7-2
abundance: NA
CDR3nt: TGTGCCAGCAGCTTAGTAAGTACGGCGGGAGCGGCGCGGGAGCAGTACTTC
CDR3aa: CASSLVSTAGAAREQYF

d_gene: NA
j_gene: TRBJ1-1
v_gene: TRBV2
abundance: NA
CDR3nt: TGTGCCACCATGGGGGGGATTGAAGCTTTCTTT
CDR3aa: CATMGGIEAFF

d_gene: TRBD1
j_gene: TRBJ2-4
v_gene: TRBV5-4
abundance: NA
CDR3nt: TGTGCCAGCAGCAACCCCACAGGGGGCTCCAAAAACATTCAGTACTTC
CDR3aa: CASSNPTGGSKNIQYF

d_gene: NA
j_gene: TRBJ2-2
v_gene: TRBV19
abundance: NA
CDR3nt: TGTGCCAGTAGTGTAGGGGGGCGAGGCACCGGGGAGCTGTTTTTT
CDR3aa: CASSVGGRGTGELFF

d_gene: NA
j_gene: TRBJ2-7
v_gene: TRBV11-2
abundance: NA
CDR3nt: TGTGCCAGCAGCCCAAGCGACGAGCAGTACTTC
CDR3aa: CASSPSDEQYF

d_gene: TRBD1
j_gene: TRBJ2-7
v_gene: TRBV27
abundance: NA
CDR3nt: TGTGCCAGCAGTATCTCCGGGACAGGGTCGGTCGAGCAGTACTTC
CDR3aa: CASSISGTGSVEQYF

d_gene: NA
j_gene: TRBJ2-6
v_gene: TRBV7-8
abundance: NA
CDR3nt: TGTGCCAGCAGCCCCGCCAGGGCGTCTGGGGCCAACGTCCTGACTTTC
CDR3aa: CASSPARASGANVLTF

d_gene: TRBD1
j_gene: TRBJ2-4
v_gene: TRBV4-1
abundance: NA
CDR3nt: TGCGCCAGCAGCCCCGTGGGGACAGGGAGTAGGGACATTCAGTACTTC
CDR3aa: CASSPVGTGSRDIQYF